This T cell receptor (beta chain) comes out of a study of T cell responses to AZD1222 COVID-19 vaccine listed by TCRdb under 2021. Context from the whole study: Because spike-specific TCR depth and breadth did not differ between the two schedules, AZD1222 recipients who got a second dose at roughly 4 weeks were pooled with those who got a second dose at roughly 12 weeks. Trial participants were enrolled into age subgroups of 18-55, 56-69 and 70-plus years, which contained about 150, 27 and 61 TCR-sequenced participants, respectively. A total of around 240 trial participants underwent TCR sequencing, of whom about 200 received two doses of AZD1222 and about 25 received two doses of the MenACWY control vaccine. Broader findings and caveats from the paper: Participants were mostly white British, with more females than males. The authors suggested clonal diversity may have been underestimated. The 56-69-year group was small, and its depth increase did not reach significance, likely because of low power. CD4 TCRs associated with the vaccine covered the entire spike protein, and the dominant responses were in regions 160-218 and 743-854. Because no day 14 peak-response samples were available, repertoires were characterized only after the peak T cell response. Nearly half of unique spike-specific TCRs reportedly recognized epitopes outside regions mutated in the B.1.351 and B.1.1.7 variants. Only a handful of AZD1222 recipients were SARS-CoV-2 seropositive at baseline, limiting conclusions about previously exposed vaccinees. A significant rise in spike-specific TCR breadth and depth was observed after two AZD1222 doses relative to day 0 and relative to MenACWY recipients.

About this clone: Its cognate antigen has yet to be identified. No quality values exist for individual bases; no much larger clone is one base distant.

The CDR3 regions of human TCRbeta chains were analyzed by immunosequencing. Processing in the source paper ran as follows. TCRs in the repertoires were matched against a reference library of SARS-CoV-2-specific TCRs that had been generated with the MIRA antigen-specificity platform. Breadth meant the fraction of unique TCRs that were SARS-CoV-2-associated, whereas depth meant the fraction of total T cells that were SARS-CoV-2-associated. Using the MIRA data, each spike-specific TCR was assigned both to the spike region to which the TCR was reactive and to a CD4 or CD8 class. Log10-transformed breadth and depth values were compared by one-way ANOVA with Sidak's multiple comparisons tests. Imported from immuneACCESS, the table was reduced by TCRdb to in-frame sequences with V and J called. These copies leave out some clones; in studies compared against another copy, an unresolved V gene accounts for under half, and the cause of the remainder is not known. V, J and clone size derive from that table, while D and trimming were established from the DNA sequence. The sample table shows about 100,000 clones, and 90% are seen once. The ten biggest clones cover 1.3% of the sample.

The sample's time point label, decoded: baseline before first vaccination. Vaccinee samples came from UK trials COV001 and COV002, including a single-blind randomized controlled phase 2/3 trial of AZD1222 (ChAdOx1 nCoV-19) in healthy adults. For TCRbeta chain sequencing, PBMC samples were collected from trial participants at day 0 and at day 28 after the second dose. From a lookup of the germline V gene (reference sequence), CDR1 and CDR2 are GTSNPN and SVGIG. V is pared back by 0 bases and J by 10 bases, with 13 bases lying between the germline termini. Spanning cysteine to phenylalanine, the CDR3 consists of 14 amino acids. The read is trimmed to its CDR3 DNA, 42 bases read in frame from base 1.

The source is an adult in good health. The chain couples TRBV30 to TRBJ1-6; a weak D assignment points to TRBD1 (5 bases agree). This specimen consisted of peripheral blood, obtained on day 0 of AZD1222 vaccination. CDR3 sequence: CAWSVAGGDSPLHF. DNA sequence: TGTGCCTGGAGTGTAGCGGGTGGGGACTCACCCCTCCACTTT.